This T cell receptor delta chain was sequenced during a study of gamma-delta T cells after stem cell transplantation. This clone appeared a few times. TCRdb ran CATT on the RT-PCR reads. This table holds 1,000 or so delta-chain clones, 1% to 1.5% found once. Sample: gamma-delta T cells. The source is a human donor. It is not recorded whose cells these are; they may come from a transplant donor.

The CDR3 reads CACDPLTTGGPTRIIDKLIF. The CDR3 DNA follows: TGTGCCTGTGACCCACTTACTACTGGGGGACCAACCCGCATTATCGATAAACTCATCTTT. The V call is TRDV2, the J call TRDJ1; 9 nucleotides align to TRDD3. CDR1 and CDR2 from the germline V gene are GEAIGNYY and EKD. Germline trimming cut 3 bases from V and 4 bases from J; bases unmatched to any gene: 23. The length of the CDR3 is 20 residues.